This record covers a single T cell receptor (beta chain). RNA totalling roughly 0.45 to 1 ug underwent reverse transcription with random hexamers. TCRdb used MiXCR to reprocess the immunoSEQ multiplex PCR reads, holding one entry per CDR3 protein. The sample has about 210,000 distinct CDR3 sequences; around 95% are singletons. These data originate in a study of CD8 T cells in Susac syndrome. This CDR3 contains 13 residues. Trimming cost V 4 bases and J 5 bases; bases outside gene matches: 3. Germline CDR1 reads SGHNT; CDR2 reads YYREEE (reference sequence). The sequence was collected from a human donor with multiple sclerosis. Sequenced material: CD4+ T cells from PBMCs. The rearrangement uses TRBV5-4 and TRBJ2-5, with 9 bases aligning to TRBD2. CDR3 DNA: TGTGCCAGCAGCCGTAGCGGGAGTGAGACCCAGTACTTC. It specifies CASSRSGSETQYF.